This is a list of T cell receptor beta chains from one sample in a study of blood T cell repertoires in COVID-19. Method: immunoSEQ multiplex PCR; TCRdb's copy keeps in-frame clones and lacks some. The sample carries fewer than 350,000 clones, approximately 90% recorded once. Specimen: peripheral blood. Receptors were obtained from a man in his thirties or forties with COVID-19, enrolled during active disease. CDR3s include the opening cysteine and the closing phenylalanine or tryptophan. Each record gives: CDR3 length, V gene, clone size, J gene, D gene, CDR3 protein, CDR3 DNA. A D gene is named only where the DNA matches it firmly. Where a row states a size, it is once, few, many or the class of an expanded clone; other rows omit it.

cdr3_length: 17; v_call: TRBV14; clone_size: NA; j_call: TRBJ1-6; d_call: NA; cdr3_aa: CASSQLGKGAYNSPLHF; cdr3_nt: TGTGCCAGCAGCCAACTGGGAAAGGGGGCCTATAATTCACCCCTCCACTTT
cdr3_length: 15; v_call: TRBV6-6; clone_size: NA; j_call: TRBJ2-7; d_call: TRBD1; cdr3_aa: CASSYAATGDGEQYF; cdr3_nt: TGTGCCAGCAGTTATGCGGCGACAGGGGATGGAGAGCAGTACTTC
cdr3_length: 18; v_call: TRBV10-3; clone_size: NA; j_call: TRBJ2-2; d_call: TRBD2; cdr3_aa: CAISDPPGLAGEVGELFF; cdr3_nt: TGTGCCATCAGTGATCCTCCGGGACTAGCGGGAGAGGTCGGGGAGCTGTTTTTT
cdr3_length: 16; v_call: TRBV27; clone_size: NA; j_call: TRBJ2-7; d_call: NA; cdr3_aa: CASSPTTRDIFYEQYF; cdr3_nt: TGTGCCAGCAGTCCGACTACCCGGGACATATTCTACGAGCAGTACTTC
cdr3_length: 14; v_call: TRBV7-2; clone_size: few; j_call: TRBJ2-7; d_call: TRBD2; cdr3_aa: CASSYLGGSYEQYF; cdr3_nt: TGTGCCAGCAGCTATTTGGGGGGGAGCTACGAGCAGTACTTC
cdr3_length: 15; v_call: TRBV5-6; clone_size: NA; j_call: TRBJ1-1; d_call: NA; cdr3_aa: CASSLGGGMNTEAFF; cdr3_nt: TGTGCCAGCAGCTTGGGAGGAGGCATGAACACTGAAGCTTTCTTT
cdr3_length: 16; v_call: TRBV2; clone_size: NA; j_call: TRBJ2-3; d_call: TRBD2; cdr3_aa: CASSSGLAGSTDTQYF; cdr3_nt: TGTGCCAGCAGTTCCGGACTAGCGGGAAGCACAGATACGCAGTATTTT
cdr3_length: 15; v_call: TRBV14; clone_size: NA; j_call: TRBJ1-1; d_call: NA; cdr3_aa: CASSHPRGGVTEAFF; cdr3_nt: TGTGCCAGCAGCCATCCCCGGGGGGGCGTCACTGAAGCTTTCTTT
cdr3_length: 13; v_call: TRBV3-1/TRBV3-2; clone_size: NA; j_call: TRBJ2-3; d_call: NA; cdr3_aa: CASSVHRERAQYF; cdr3_nt: TGTGCCAGCAGCGTCCACAGGGAAAGGGCGCAGTATTTT
cdr3_length: 16; v_call: TRBV9; clone_size: NA; j_call: TRBJ2-5; d_call: TRBD2; cdr3_aa: CASSKTSGGFQETQYF; cdr3_nt: TGTGCCAGCAGCAAAACTAGCGGGGGTTTCCAAGAGACCCAGTACTTC
cdr3_length: 13; v_call: TRBV19; clone_size: NA; j_call: TRBJ1-4; d_call: TRBD1; cdr3_aa: CASGTGGNEKLFF; cdr3_nt: TGTGCCAGTGGGACAGGAGGAAATGAAAAACTGTTTTTT
cdr3_length: 14; v_call: TRBV28; clone_size: NA; j_call: TRBJ1-3; d_call: TRBD1; cdr3_aa: CASSIQGEGDTIYF; cdr3_nt: TGTGCCAGCAGTATACAGGGGGAAGGGGACACCATATATTTT
cdr3_length: 16; v_call: TRBV5-4; clone_size: NA; j_call: TRBJ2-1; d_call: TRBD2; cdr3_aa: CASSGWGGGTYNEQFF; cdr3_nt: TGTGCCAGCAGCGGCTGGGGGGGAGGGACCTACAATGAGCAGTTCTTC
cdr3_length: 14; v_call: TRBV3-1/TRBV3-2; clone_size: NA; j_call: TRBJ2-7; d_call: NA; cdr3_aa: CASSPRGGSYEQYF; cdr3_nt: TGTGCCAGCAGCCCCCGGGGTGGGTCCTACGAGCAGTACTTC
cdr3_length: 13; v_call: TRBV27; clone_size: NA; j_call: TRBJ1-6; d_call: NA; cdr3_aa: CASPYLSNSPLHF; cdr3_nt: TGTGCCAGTCCCTACCTTTCTAATTCACCCCTCCACTTT
cdr3_length: 15; v_call: TRBV12-5; clone_size: NA; j_call: TRBJ1-3; d_call: NA; cdr3_aa: CASDPTGHSGNTIYF; cdr3_nt: TGTGCTAGTGACCCGACAGGACACTCTGGAAACACCATATATTTT
cdr3_length: 13; v_call: TRBV5-6; clone_size: NA; j_call: TRBJ2-2; d_call: TRBD1; cdr3_aa: CASSRTGPGELFF; cdr3_nt: TGTGCCAGCAGCAGGACAGGGCCCGGGGAGCTGTTTTTT
cdr3_length: 14; v_call: TRBV27; clone_size: once; j_call: TRBJ1-1; d_call: TRBD1; cdr3_aa: CASSLDRLNTEAFF; cdr3_nt: TGTGCCAGCAGTTTGGACAGGCTGAACACTGAAGCTTTCTTT
cdr3_length: 13; v_call: TRBV29-1; clone_size: NA; j_call: TRBJ2-7; d_call: TRBD1; cdr3_aa: CSVDAGGNYEQYF; cdr3_nt: TGCAGCGTTGACGCAGGGGGCAACTACGAGCAGTACTTC
cdr3_length: 17; v_call: TRBV27; clone_size: NA; j_call: TRBJ2-1; d_call: TRBD2; cdr3_aa: CASSLILAGGIHWEQFF; cdr3_nt: TGTGCCAGCAGTTTAATCCTAGCGGGAGGGATTCATTGGGAGCAGTTCTTC
cdr3_length: 16; v_call: TRBV7-2; clone_size: NA; j_call: TRBJ1-6; d_call: NA; cdr3_aa: CASSFPRGGYNSPLHF; cdr3_nt: TGTGCCAGCAGCTTCCCCCGGGGAGGCTATAATTCACCCCTCCACTTT
cdr3_length: 16; v_call: TRBV6-2/TRBV6-3; clone_size: NA; j_call: TRBJ2-7; d_call: TRBD1; cdr3_aa: CASSYRTGDGAYEQYF; cdr3_nt: TGTGCCAGCAGTTACCGGACAGGGGACGGGGCCTACGAGCAGTACTTC
cdr3_length: 15; v_call: TRBV19; clone_size: NA; j_call: TRBJ1-4; d_call: NA; cdr3_aa: CASTSDGATNEKLFF; cdr3_nt: TGTGCCAGTACCTCAGATGGAGCAACTAATGAAAAACTGTTTTTT
cdr3_length: 15; v_call: TRBV6-1; clone_size: once; j_call: TRBJ2-7; d_call: TRBD2; cdr3_aa: CASSEMSGSTYEQYF; cdr3_nt: TGTGCCAGCAGTGAAATGAGCGGGAGTACCTACGAGCAGTACTTC
cdr3_length: 13; v_call: TRBV7-6; clone_size: few; j_call: TRBJ2-1; d_call: NA; cdr3_aa: CASSLGLNNEQFF; cdr3_nt: TGTGCCAGCAGCTTGGGACTTAACAATGAGCAGTTCTTC
cdr3_length: 16; v_call: TRBV28; clone_size: NA; j_call: TRBJ1-1; d_call: TRBD1; cdr3_aa: CASPPGTGVMNTEAFF; cdr3_nt: TGTGCCAGCCCTCCCGGGACAGGGGTAATGAACACTGAAGCTTTCTTT
cdr3_length: 15; v_call: TRBV7-3; clone_size: NA; j_call: TRBJ2-1; d_call: TRBD2; cdr3_aa: CASSLLLAGVHEQFF; cdr3_nt: TGTGCCAGCAGCTTATTACTAGCGGGAGTCCATGAGCAGTTCTTC